A single sample gave rise to the 2 T cell receptor beta chains below, sequenced in a study of early T cells in non-severe SARS-CoV-2 infection. TCRdb called the 5' RACE reads again in MiXCR, with one record for every CDR3 protein. The data show tens of thousands of distinct CDR3 sequences, around 3.6% seen once. What was sequenced was whole blood. Receptor source: an adult who was a healthcare worker with PCR-confirmed SARS-CoV-2 infection or an uninfected control (not recorded which).

This clonotype was seen repeatedly, ten times or more. This rearrangement joins TRBV7-9 to TRBJ2-1; D is unclear. V lost 5 bases, J lost 4 bases, and 9 bases lay in between. The CDR3 is 13 residues long. Per the germline V gene, CDR1 is SEHNR and CDR2 is FQNEAQ (reference sequence). As DNA, the CDR3 is TGTGCCAGCAGCGATAGCCGATACAATGAGCAGTTCTTC. Amino acid sequence: CASSDSRYNEQFF. The entire variable domain, with the rest obtained from reference TRBV7-9 and TRBJ2-1, is as follows: DTGVSQNPRHKITKRGQNVTFRCDPISEHNRLYWYRQTLGQGPEFLTYFQNEAQLEKSRLLSDRFSAERPKGSFSTLEIQRTEQGDSAMYLCASSDSRYNEQFFGPGTRLTVL.

This clonotype has ten or more counts. The chain couples TRBV29-1 to TRBJ1-1, with D hard to call. Trimming shortened V by 6 bases and J by 0 bases, and 17 bases separated the two germline ends. Germline loops: CDR1 SQVTM, CDR2 ANQGSEA. This CDR3 region has 15 residues. The CDR3 bases are TGCAGCGTCTCACCCAGACTGGCGATGAACACTGAAGCTTTCTTT. It specifies CSVSPRLAMNTEAFF.